A single sample is the source of the 25 T cell receptor beta chains below, sequenced in a study of T cell changes during pregnancy in multiple sclerosis. Produced via immunoSEQ multiplex PCR; TCRdb's table is partial and in-frame only. The data hold 85,000 to 130,000 clones, with about 94% observed a single time. Source: peripheral blood, taken before pregnancy. These TCRs come from a female donor with multiple sclerosis, enrolled in a pregnancy study.

V gene TRBV5-4 combines with J gene TRBJ2-7, with 7 bases identical to TRBD2. The CDR3 sequence is 15 residues long. With V trimmed by 2 bases and J by 3 bases, 8 bases remained unmatched. Germline assignment: CDR1 SGHNT and CDR2 YYREEE (reference sequence). The CDR3 bases are TGTGCCAGCAGCTTAGAGGGACTAACTAACTACGAGCAGTACTTC. Translation: CASSLEGLTNYEQYF.

The rearrangement links TRBV7-9 to TRBJ1-1; D possibly corresponds to TRBD1 (5 bases). Germline V gene lookup returns CDR1 SEHNR and CDR2 FQNEAQ (reference sequence). The CDR3 length is 12 residues. Trimming cost V 5 bases and J 11 bases, with 15 bases left between them. CDR3 nucleotides: TGTGCCAGCAGCCAGGCGGGGGGGTTGGCTTTCTTT. This codes for CASSQAGGLAFF.

V is TRBV9 and J is TRBJ2-3, with D maybe TRBD1 (5 bases). The germline gives CDR1 SGDLS, CDR2 YYNGEE. This CDR3 has 15 residues. The V gene lost 0 bases and the J gene lost 2 bases, with 10 bases spanning the gap. The CDR3 is CASSVADMSTDTQYF. CDR3 nucleotide sequence: TGTGCCAGCAGCGTAGCGGACATGTCCACAGATACGCAGTATTTT. The complete variable domain, with remaining parts taken from reference TRBV9 and TRBJ2-3, reads DSGVTQTPKHLITATGQRVTLRCSPRSGDLSVYWYQQSLDQGLQFLIQYYNGEERAKGNILERFSAQQFPDLHSELNLSSLELGDSALYFCASSVADMSTDTQYFGPGTRLTVL.

In its sample, this clone was seen once. The chain combines TRBV6-1 with TRBJ2-5; a possible D gene is TRBD1 (6 bases). The DNA end favors TRBJ2-7, so the J call may be wrong. Germline V gene lookup returns CDR1 MNHNS and CDR2 SASEGT. This CDR3 has 16 residues. The CDR3 reads CASSEGSAGALYEQYF. The CDR3 DNA sequence: TGTGCCAGCAGTGAAGGGTCGGCAGGGGCTCTCTACGAGCAGTACTTC.

The chain recombines TRBV15 with TRBJ1-1, with 11 positions matching TRBD1. In germline, CDR1 is LNHNV, CDR2 YYDKDF (reference sequence). V was pared by 3 bases and J by 6 bases, with 6 bases of the junction left unmatched. The CDR3 totals 15 residues. The CDR3 DNA follows: TGTGCCACCAGCAGGGACAGGGGGCAAGGATCTGAAGCTTTCTTT. Its protein product is CATSRDRGQGSEAFF.

This chain links TRBV2 with TRBJ2-3, with a weak D call TRBD1 (5 bases). Germline V gene lookup returns CDR1 SNHLY and CDR2 FYNNEI. The length of the CDR3 is 13 residues. V lost 7 bases to trimming and J lost 4 bases, with 12 bases between them. CDR3 DNA sequence: TGTGCCAGCATACGCAGGGTCCCAGATACGCAGTATTTT. This encodes CASIRRVPDTQYF.

Only one count was recorded for this clone. This rearrangement joins TRBV7-6 to TRBJ2-2, with TRBD1 matching 7 bases. The CDR3 covers 16 residues. Germline V gives CDR1 SGHVS, CDR2 FNYEAQ. J was trimmed by 5 bases and V by 6 bases; bases with no gene match: 12. The CDR3 DNA reads as TGTGCCAGCAGTTACCGACAGGGCTGGGGAACCGGGGAGCTGTTTTTT. Amino acids: CASSYRQGWGTGELFF.

The chain is built from TRBV5-8 and TRBJ1-5; D is unclear. V was clipped by 0 bases and J by 1 base, with 8 bases between them. The CDR3 runs 15 residues. Germline values: CDR1 SGHTS, CDR2 YDEGEE. The CDR3 nucleotides are TGTGCCAGCAGCTTGGACCGGGGAAGCAATCAGCCCCAGCATTTT. It encodes CASSLDRGSNQPQHF.

This rearrangement joins TRBV6-5 to TRBJ2-3; the D gene is possibly TRBD2 (6 bases). This CDR3 region has 16 residues. The germline CDR1 and CDR2 sequences are MNHEY and SVGAGI. V shed 4 bases and J shed 3 bases, with 17 bases lying between them. The CDR3 loop is CASSSRRRAKTDTQYF. Here the CDR3 DNA reads TGTGCCAGCAGTTCACGAAGGAGGGCTAAAACAGATACGCAGTATTTT.

V and J are TRBV10-3 and TRBJ2-7; D is perhaps TRBD2 (5 bases). The CDR3 is 11 residues long. Germline V gives CDR1 ENHRY, CDR2 SYGVKD. Trimming removed 9 bases from V and 4 bases from J, with 10 bases in between. Here the CDR3 reads CAISEGYEQYF. CDR3 bases: TGTGCCATATCAGAGGGATACGAGCAGTACTTC.

The genes are TRBV5-6 and TRBJ2-1, with TRBD2 matching over 12 bases. After removal of 4 bases from V and 10 bases from J, the junction contained 12 bases not matched to a gene. Germline V CDR1 and CDR2: SGHDT, YYEEEE. The CDR3 consists of 16 residues. The CDR3 loop is CASSEIQGLAGQEQFF. Written as DNA, the CDR3 is TGTGCCAGCAGCGAAATTCAGGGACTAGCGGGCCAGGAGCAGTTCTTC. Full variable domain (outside the CDR3, taken from reference TRBV5-6 and TRBJ2-1): DAGVTQSPTHLIKTRGQQVTLRCSPKSGHDTVSWYQQALGQGPQFIFQYYEEEERQRGNFPDRFSGHQFPNYSSELNVNALLLGDSALYLCASSEIQGLAGQEQFFGPGTRLTVL.

Details on this clone: Different DNA sequences within this sample yield the same CDR3. CDR3 residues: CASSLGAGGSYNEQFF. The DNA of the CDR3 is TGCGCCAGCAGCTTGGGTGCGGGGGGCTCCTACAATGAGCAGTTCTTC. The V and J genes are TRBV5-1 and TRBJ2-1; TRBD2 matches at 8 bases. CDR3 length: 16 residues. Unmatched junction bases numbered 2, after V lost 0 bases and J lost 0 bases. The germline V gene encodes CDR1 SGHRS and CDR2 YFSETQ. Variable domain in full (rest from reference TRBV5-1 and TRBJ2-1): KAGVTQTPRYLIKTRGQQVTLSCSPISGHRSVSWYQQTPGQGLQFLFEYFSETQRNKGNFPGRFSGRQFSNSRSEMNVSTLELGDSALYLCASSLGAGGSYNEQFFGPGTRLTVL.

This chain connects TRBV7-8 to TRBJ1-5; TRBD1 might be the D (5 bases). Trimming cost V 1 base and J 3 bases, with 13 bases left between them. Germline values: CDR1 SGHVS, CDR2 FQNEAQ. CDR3 size: 16 residues. CDR3 protein: CASSLEGAAYNQPQHF. Written as DNA, the CDR3 is TGTGCCAGCAGCTTAGAAGGGGCAGCCTACAATCAGCCCCAGCATTTT.

The genes are TRBV7-9 and TRBJ2-1; D possibly corresponds to TRBD1 (5 bases). Between the trimmed V and J ends, which lost 5 bases and 5 bases, there was a span of 13 bases. This CDR3 has 14 residues. The germline V gene has CDR1 SEHNR and CDR2 FQNEAQ (reference sequence). The CDR3: CASSPIDRNNEQFF. In DNA form, the CDR3 reads TGTGCCAGCAGCCCAATTGACAGAAACAATGAGCAGTTCTTC.

The chain uses TRBV5-6 and TRBJ2-5, with D maybe TRBD2 (5 bases). Looked up from germline, CDR1 is SGHDT and CDR2 is YYEEEE. V dropped 3 bases and J dropped 3 bases, with 15 bases sitting between them. This CDR3 is 15 amino acids long. CDR3 bases: TGTGCCAGCAGCTCAATGAGGGCCAGTAAAGAGACCCAGTACTTC. The encoded protein is CASSSMRASKETQYF.

The count of this clone is one. The chain uses TRBV30 and TRBJ2-3; 10 bases are a match to TRBD1. The CDR3 length is 15 residues. V lost 5 bases, J lost 7 bases, and 12 bases stayed unmatched. Per the germline V gene, CDR1 is GTSNPN and CDR2 is SVGIG (reference sequence). CDR3 nucleotide sequence: TGTGCCTGGGGGAGGGACAGGGGCTTGAAGAATACGCAGTATTTT. It encodes CAWGRDRGLKNTQYF. The complete variable domain, with remaining parts taken from reference TRBV30 and TRBJ2-3, reads SQTIHQWPATLVQPVGSPLSLECTVEGTSNPNLYWYRQAAGRGLQLLFYSVGIGQISSEVPQNLSASRPQDRQFILSSKKLLLSDSGFYLCAWGRDRGLKNTQYFGPGTRLTVL.

V gene TRBV6-5 combines with J gene TRBJ2-3; TRBD2 agrees at 7 bases. The ends lost 2 bases at V and 2 bases at J; junction bases unmatched: 4. This CDR3 contains 15 residues. Germline V gives CDR1 MNHEY, CDR2 SVGAGI. CDR3 loop: CASSYGLAVTDTQYF. DNA of the CDR3: TGTGCCAGCAGTTACGGGCTAGCGGTCACAGATACGCAGTATTTT.

The J gene is TRBJ1-1, the V gene TRBV7-8; D perhaps matches TRBD1 (5 bases). Germline assignment: CDR1 SGHVS and CDR2 FQNEAQ. V dropped 5 bases and J dropped 2 bases, with 15 bases sitting between them. This CDR3 has 15 residues. The CDR3 reads CASSPYGGVNTEAFF. CDR3 DNA sequence: TGTGCCAGCAGCCCTTATGGGGGGGTTAACACTGAAGCTTTCTTT. Combining the CDR3 with reference TRBV7-8 and TRBJ1-1 gives the whole variable domain GAGVSQSPRYKVAKRGQDVALRCDPISGHVSLFWYQQALGQGPEFLTYFQNEAQLDKSGLPSDRFFAERPEGSVSTLKIQRTQQEDSAVYLCASSPYGGVNTEAFFGQGTRLTVV.

The chain recombines TRBV30 with TRBJ2-7; 7 bases align to TRBD2. Germline V gene sequence: CDR1 GTSNPN, CDR2 SVGIG (reference sequence). J lost 7 bases, V lost 0 bases, and 18 bases had no gene match. This CDR3 comprises 17 residues. CDR3 loop: CAWSVRGLGLESREQYF. The CDR3 DNA follows: TGTGCCTGGAGTGTACGGGGACTCGGACTAGAGTCGAGGGAGCAGTACTTC.

CDR3 bases: TGCGCCAGCAGCCAAGATGTGGGACTAGCGACCGGGGAGCTGTTTTTT. It encodes CASSQDVGLATGELFF. The V gene is TRBV4-3, the J gene TRBJ2-2; TRBD2 matches 10 bases. The CDR3 has 16 residues. Germline CDR1 is LGHNA and CDR2 is YSLEER. The ends lost 0 bases at V and 5 bases at J; junction bases unmatched: 3.

The chain links TRBV19 to TRBJ1-5, with D possibly matching TRBD1 (6 bases). Germline lookup yields CDR1 LNHDA and CDR2 SQIVND (reference sequence). This CDR3 region has 16 residues. Deletions cut 3 bases from V and 2 bases from J, with 14 bases between. As DNA, the CDR3 is TGTGCCAGTAGTATTTCAGGGGCGGTGGGCAATCAGCCCCAGCATTTT. Amino acids: CASSISGAVGNQPQHF. Combining the CDR3 with reference TRBV19 and TRBJ1-5 gives the whole variable domain DGGITQSPKYLFRKEGQNVTLSCEQNLNHDAMYWYRQDPGQGLRLIYYSQIVNDFQKGDIAEGYSVSREKKESFPLTVTSAQKNPTAFYLCASSISGAVGNQPQHFGDGTRLSIL.

The chain carries TRBV7-9 and TRBJ2-1; 10 nucleotides agree with TRBD2. Germline-derived CDR1 and CDR2 are SEHNR and FQNEAQ (reference sequence). Germline trimming cut 1 base from V and 7 bases from J; bases unmatched to any gene: 13. This CDR3 is built from 18 residues. CDR3: CASSLDLTSGLLSNEQFF. The CDR3 DNA reads as TGTGCCAGCAGCTTAGACTTGACTAGCGGGCTGCTCTCTAATGAGCAGTTCTTC.

This clone is a singleton in its sample. This chain connects TRBV29-1 to TRBJ1-2; D is unresolved. Per the germline V gene, CDR1 is SQVTM and CDR2 is ANQGSEA. The length of the CDR3 is 12 residues. Deletions cut 8 bases from V and 0 bases from J, with 10 bases between. In DNA form, the CDR3 reads TGCAGCACCGCGGATACTAACTATGGCTACACCTTC. Protein product: CSTADTNYGYTF.

This chain joins TRBV7-2 and TRBJ2-1; 12 nucleotides agree with TRBD2. Germline CDR1 and CDR2: SGHTA and FQGNSA. The ends lost 6 bases at V and 9 bases at J; junction bases unmatched: 9. The CDR3 contains 15 residues. CDR3 DNA: TGTGCCAGCAGACTGACTAGCGGGAGAGGCGGTGAGCAGTTCTTC. Residues: CASRLTSGRGGEQFF.

This sequence joins TRBV2 and TRBJ1-2; the D gene is possibly TRBD1 (6 bases). This CDR3 has 13 residues. The germline gives CDR1 SNHLY, CDR2 FYNNEI. Trimming shortened V by 8 bases and J by 8 bases, and 18 bases separated the two germline ends. This CDR3 is CASLRDTGSGYTF. Here the CDR3 DNA reads TGTGCCAGCCTCCGGGACACGGGTTCGGGCTACACCTTC.